This T cell receptor beta chain was captured in a study of molecular identifiers for immune sequencing clone quantification. Study-level results: Should identical TCR molecules share a barcode, the sizes of highly expanded clones could be underestimated.

For bulk TCR libraries, previously described methods and listed TCR primers were used. TCRdb redid the calling of the PCR reads with MiXCR, one entry per CDR3 protein. The sample lists about 35,000 distinct CDR3 sequences; approximately 20% were seen once. J was trimmed by 2 bases and V by 6 bases; bases with no gene match: 3. Germline V lookup: CDR1 LNHDA, CDR2 SQIVND (reference sequence). The CDR3 consists of 13 residues. This clonotype has a count of ten or more. The target antigen is unknown. V gene TRBV19 combines with J gene TRBJ2-7; TRBD1 agrees at 8 bases. The sample comprised naive CD8+ T cells from blood, with Jurkat cell RNA spiked in. The subset is: FACS-sorted CD8+CD4-CCR7+CD45RA+ naive T cells. The TCR originated in a human donor in good health. Some libraries in this study had Jurkat cell RNA spiked in. CDR3: CASSPGQAYEQYF. The DNA for the CDR3 is TGTGCCAGTAGCCCGGGACAGGCCTACGAGCAGTACTTC. Combining the CDR3 with reference TRBV19 and TRBJ2-7 gives the whole variable domain DGGITQSPKYLFRKEGQNVTLSCEQNLNHDAMYWYRQDPGQGLRLIYYSQIVNDFQKGDIAEGYSVSREKKESFPLTVTSAQKNPTAFYLCASSPGQAYEQYFGPGTRLTVT.